These T cell receptor beta chains were read from a single sample in a study of Graves' ophthalmopathy and Graves' hyperthyroidism. TCRdb fed the multiplex PCR reads into MiXCR, producing one record per CDR3 protein. The table records 350,000 to 400,000 distinct CDR3 sequences, about a sixth of them present only once. The source material was peripheral blood. Receptors originate from a young woman with Graves' ophthalmopathy. CDR3s include the opening cysteine and the closing phenylalanine or tryptophan. The order of the fields is V gene, D gene, CDR3 length, clone size, J gene, CDR3 protein, CDR3 DNA. A D gene is named only where the DNA matches it firmly. Only part of the rows carry a size: once, few, many, or a class if the clone is expanded.

v_gene: TRBV3-1; d_gene: NA; len: 16; abundance: many; j_gene: TRBJ1-5; CDR3aa: CASSQPPTGKNQPQHF; CDR3nt: TGTGCCAGCAGCCAACCCCCAACGGGAAAGAATCAGCCCCAGCATTTT
v_gene: TRBV6-1; d_gene: NA; len: 14; abundance: few; j_gene: TRBJ1-1; CDR3aa: CASRRAGYNTEAFF; CDR3nt: TGTGCCAGCAGGAGGGCAGGGTATAACACTGAAGCTTTCTTT
v_gene: TRBV6-1; d_gene: NA; len: 12; abundance: few; j_gene: TRBJ1-2; CDR3aa: CASSEGRDGYTF; CDR3nt: TGTGCCAGCAGTGAAGGGCGTGACGGCTACACCTTC
v_gene: TRBV5-6; d_gene: TRBD2; len: 16; abundance: many; j_gene: TRBJ2-5; CDR3aa: CASSLPGLAGAETQYF; CDR3nt: TGTGCCAGCAGCCTCCCGGGACTAGCGGGGGCTGAGACCCAGTACTTC
v_gene: TRBV4-2; d_gene: NA; len: 14; abundance: NA; j_gene: TRBJ1-2; CDR3aa: CASSQDLSGYGYTF; CDR3nt: TGTGCCAGCAGCCAAGATCTGAGCGGCTATGGCTACACCTTC
v_gene: TRBV6-1; d_gene: NA; len: 15; abundance: few; j_gene: TRBJ1-6; CDR3aa: CASSETAIYNSPLHF; CDR3nt: TGTGCCAGCAGTGAGACAGCAATCTATAATTCACCCCTCCACTTT
v_gene: TRBV30; d_gene: NA; len: 12; abundance: few; j_gene: TRBJ2-7; CDR3aa: CAWRGRDYEQYF; CDR3nt: TGTGCCTGGCGGGGGCGGGACTACGAGCAGTACTTC
v_gene: TRBV7-2; d_gene: NA; len: 13; abundance: many; j_gene: TRBJ2-7; CDR3aa: CASSPGTAGEQYF; CDR3nt: TGTGCCAGCAGCCCCGGAACTGCGGGGGAGCAGTACTTC
v_gene: TRBV30; d_gene: TRBD1; len: 14; abundance: many; j_gene: TRBJ1-3; CDR3aa: CAWREQGFGNTIYF; CDR3nt: TGTGCCTGGAGGGAACAGGGGTTTGGAAACACCATATATTTT
v_gene: TRBV28; d_gene: NA; len: 12; abundance: many; j_gene: TRBJ2-7; CDR3aa: CASSFLPGEQYF; CDR3nt: TGTGCCAGCAGTTTCCTGCCTGGGGAGCAGTACTTC
v_gene: TRBV28; d_gene: NA; len: 16; abundance: many; j_gene: TRBJ2-2; CDR3aa: CASSPIELDKAGELFF; CDR3nt: TGTGCCAGCAGTCCCATCGAACTGGACAAGGCCGGGGAGCTGTTTTTT
v_gene: TRBV7-6; d_gene: NA; len: 17; abundance: many; j_gene: TRBJ2-7; CDR3aa: CASSPTPPRAQIYEQYF; CDR3nt: TGTGCCAGCAGCCCTACTCCCCCGCGAGCCCAAATCTACGAGCAGTACTTC
v_gene: TRBV7-9; d_gene: NA; len: 14; abundance: many; j_gene: TRBJ2-5; CDR3aa: CASSQTSAQETQYF; CDR3nt: TGTGCCAGCAGCCAGACAAGTGCCCAAGAGACCCAGTACTTC
v_gene: TRBV10-3; d_gene: NA; len: 14; abundance: many; j_gene: TRBJ2-7; CDR3aa: CAITPDGSSYEQYF; CDR3nt: TGTGCCATCACCCCGGACGGGAGCTCCTACGAGCAGTACTTC
v_gene: TRBV6-5; d_gene: TRBD1; len: 15; abundance: many; j_gene: TRBJ2-3; CDR3aa: CASSSGQGFTDTQYF; CDR3nt: TGTGCCAGCAGTTCTGGACAGGGGTTCACAGATACGCAGTATTTT
v_gene: TRBV12-3/TRBV12-4; d_gene: NA; len: 16; abundance: many; j_gene: TRBJ1-6; CDR3aa: CASSLAGELNNSPLHF; CDR3nt: TGTGCCAGCAGTTTGGCAGGTGAACTTAACAATTCACCCCTCCACTTT
v_gene: TRBV2; d_gene: NA; len: 14; abundance: many; j_gene: TRBJ1-5; CDR3aa: CASRTQRGNQPQHF; CDR3nt: TGTGCCAGCAGAACTCAAAGGGGCAATCAGCCCCAGCATTTT
v_gene: TRBV4-1; d_gene: TRBD1; len: 16; abundance: NA; j_gene: TRBJ2-7; CDR3aa: CASSQPGTGRFYEQYF; CDR3nt: TGCGCCAGCAGCCAGCCCGGGACAGGGAGATTCTACGAGCAGTACTTC
v_gene: TRBV28; d_gene: NA; len: 14; abundance: many; j_gene: TRBJ1-1; CDR3aa: CASSLLLPATEAFF; CDR3nt: TGTGCCAGCAGTTTACTGCTTCCAGCCACTGAAGCTTTCTTT
v_gene: TRBV6-5; d_gene: TRBD1; len: 15; abundance: many; j_gene: TRBJ1-5; CDR3aa: CASSYGTGSNQPQHF; CDR3nt: TGTGCCAGCAGTTACGGGACAGGGAGCAATCAGCCCCAGCATTTT
v_gene: TRBV19; d_gene: NA; len: 14; abundance: many; j_gene: TRBJ1-6; CDR3aa: CASQRGGGNSPLHF; CDR3nt: TGTGCCAGTCAGAGGGGTGGTGGGAATTCACCCCTCCACTTT
v_gene: TRBV30; d_gene: TRBD1; len: 15; abundance: many; j_gene: TRBJ2-5; CDR3aa: CAWSGPWTGGKTQYF; CDR3nt: TGTGCCTGGAGTGGTCCGTGGACAGGGGGAAAGACCCAGTACTTC
v_gene: TRBV4-1; d_gene: NA; len: 16; abundance: many; j_gene: TRBJ2-7; CDR3aa: CASSQGGTWRSYEQYF; CDR3nt: TGCGCCAGCAGCCAAGGCGGGACGTGGAGGTCCTACGAGCAGTACTTC
v_gene: TRBV4-3; d_gene: TRBD2; len: 15; abundance: many; j_gene: TRBJ2-7; CDR3aa: CASSRNPGLSYEQYF; CDR3nt: TGCGCCAGCAGCCGAAATCCGGGACTATCCTACGAGCAGTACTTC
v_gene: TRBV7-6; d_gene: TRBD1; len: 15; abundance: many; j_gene: TRBJ2-7; CDR3aa: CASSLGQGVPYEQYF; CDR3nt: TGTGCCAGCAGCTTGGGACAGGGGGTCCCCTACGAGCAGTACTTC
v_gene: TRBV27; d_gene: TRBD1; len: 16; abundance: many; j_gene: TRBJ1-5; CDR3aa: CASSSTRQGGNQPQHF; CDR3nt: TGTGCCAGCAGTTCCACCCGACAGGGTGGCAATCAGCCCCAGCATTTT
v_gene: TRBV6-5; d_gene: NA; len: 14; abundance: many; j_gene: TRBJ1-1; CDR3aa: CASSQTATGTEAFF; CDR3nt: TGTGCCAGCAGTCAGACAGCAACGGGCACTGAAGCTTTCTTT
v_gene: TRBV12-3/TRBV12-4; d_gene: NA; len: 14; abundance: NA; j_gene: TRBJ1-5; CDR3aa: CASSFRSLNQPQHF; CDR3nt: TGTGCCAGCAGTTTTCGGTCCTTGAATCAGCCCCAGCATTTT
v_gene: TRBV27; d_gene: NA; len: 15; abundance: NA; j_gene: TRBJ1-1; CDR3aa: CASSLYWDGNTEAFF; CDR3nt: TGTGCCAGCAGTTTATACTGGGACGGAAACACTGAAGCTTTCTTT
v_gene: TRBV15; d_gene: NA; len: 12; abundance: many; j_gene: TRBJ2-4; CDR3aa: CATSRGEDIQYF; CDR3nt: TGTGCCACCAGCAGAGGGGAGGACATTCAGTACTTC
v_gene: TRBV12-3/TRBV12-4; d_gene: NA; len: 15; abundance: many; j_gene: TRBJ2-1; CDR3aa: CASSGGAVGYNEQFF; CDR3nt: TGTGCCAGCAGTGGGGGGGCGGTAGGATACAATGAGCAGTTCTTC
v_gene: TRBV12-3/TRBV12-4; d_gene: NA; len: 15; abundance: NA; j_gene: TRBJ2-2; CDR3aa: CASSFSRLRAGELFF; CDR3nt: TGTGCCAGCAGTTTCAGTCGGCTAAGAGCCGGGGAGCTGTTTTTT
v_gene: TRBV30; d_gene: NA; len: 16; abundance: NA; j_gene: TRBJ1-1; CDR3aa: CAWKGVPGKEWTEAFF; CDR3nt: TGTGCCTGGAAGGGGGTACCCGGAAAGGAGTGGACTGAAGCTTTCTTT
v_gene: TRBV5-4; d_gene: NA; len: 16; abundance: many; j_gene: TRBJ2-7; CDR3aa: CASSLAGRRVYYEQYF; CDR3nt: TGTGCCAGCAGCTTGGCGGGGAGGAGGGTATACTACGAGCAGTACTTC
v_gene: TRBV28; d_gene: NA; len: 13; abundance: many; j_gene: TRBJ1-3; CDR3aa: CASRELEGNTIYF; CDR3nt: TGTGCCAGCAGGGAATTGGAAGGAAACACCATATATTTT
v_gene: TRBV28; d_gene: NA; len: 15; abundance: many; j_gene: TRBJ1-2; CDR3aa: CASSFGQPRMDGYTF; CDR3nt: TGTGCCAGCAGTTTCGGGCAGCCGAGAATGGATGGCTACACCTTC
v_gene: TRBV18; d_gene: NA; len: 16; abundance: many; j_gene: TRBJ1-5; CDR3aa: CASSPSTHYSNQPQHF; CDR3nt: TGTGCCAGCTCACCCTCGACACATTATAGCAATCAGCCCCAGCATTTT
v_gene: TRBV6-1; d_gene: TRBD1; len: 16; abundance: many; j_gene: TRBJ2-7; CDR3aa: CASSEFGGQGAYEQYF; CDR3nt: TGTGCCAGCAGTGAATTTGGCGGGCAGGGGGCCTACGAGCAGTACTTC
v_gene: TRBV30; d_gene: TRBD1; len: 13; abundance: few; j_gene: TRBJ2-7; CDR3aa: CAWSGTGGDEQYF; CDR3nt: TGTGCCTGGAGTGGGACAGGGGGTGACGAGCAGTACTTC
v_gene: TRBV7-8; d_gene: NA; len: 17; abundance: NA; j_gene: TRBJ1-2; CDR3aa: CASSFNLVAGYNYGYTF; CDR3nt: TGTGCCAGCAGCTTCAACCTTGTGGCCGGATATAACTATGGCTACACCTTC
v_gene: TRBV12-3/TRBV12-4; d_gene: NA; len: 14; abundance: NA; j_gene: TRBJ1-3; CDR3aa: CASSQTGSGNTIYF; CDR3nt: TGTGCCAGCAGTCAGACAGGCTCTGGAAACACCATATATTTT
v_gene: TRBV11-2; d_gene: TRBD2; len: 16; abundance: many; j_gene: TRBJ2-2; CDR3aa: CASSKGLALNTGELFF; CDR3nt: TGTGCCAGCAGTAAAGGACTAGCCTTAAACACCGGGGAGCTGTTTTTT
v_gene: TRBV19; d_gene: TRBD1; len: 14; abundance: many; j_gene: TRBJ2-7; CDR3aa: CASSGQGFSYEQYF; CDR3nt: TGTGCCAGTTCGGGACAGGGGTTTTCCTACGAGCAGTACTTC
v_gene: TRBV28; d_gene: NA; len: 14; abundance: NA; j_gene: TRBJ2-2; CDR3aa: CASSFPGVTGELFF; CDR3nt: TGTGCCAGCAGTTTTCCAGGGGTCACCGGGGAGCTGTTTTTT
v_gene: TRBV7-8; d_gene: NA; len: 14; abundance: many; j_gene: TRBJ2-7; CDR3aa: CASSSRGVTYEQYF; CDR3nt: TGTGCCAGCAGCTCCCGGGGAGTAACCTACGAGCAGTACTTC
v_gene: TRBV5-8; d_gene: NA; len: 14; abundance: many; j_gene: TRBJ1-6; CDR3aa: CASSRVPHNSPLHF; CDR3nt: TGTGCCAGCAGCAGGGTTCCCCATAATTCACCCCTCCACTTT